One and the same sample provided the 3 T cell receptor beta chains below, sequenced in a study of T cell responses to AZD1222 COVID-19 vaccine. Libraries were prepared by immunoSEQ multiplex PCR; TCRdb keeps only in-frame clonotypes and omits some of them. This sample has 150,000 to 200,000 clones; about nine tenths occur once, and the top ten carry under 8%. This specimen was peripheral blood, taken on day 0 of AZD1222 vaccination. The receptors were sampled from an adult in good health.

This clone appeared a few times. The chain carries TRBV12-3 or TRBV12-4 and TRBJ1-2; D ambiguous. CDR3 size: 13 residues. Trimming took off 6 bases at V and 6 bases at J, with 14 bases between the two ends. CDR3 DNA sequence: TGTGCCAGCAGCCTGGAGGGAACACATGGCTACACCTTC. Translated, it gives CASSLEGTHGYTF.

This chain joins TRBV11-2 and TRBJ2-2; 8 nucleotides match TRBD1. Trimming cost V 5 bases and J 3 bases; bases outside gene matches: 5. The CDR3 loop spans 15 amino acids. Germline V CDR1 and CDR2: SGHAT, FQNNGV. The CDR3 bases are TGTGCCAGCAGCCCTGGGACAGGATACACCGGGGAGCTGTTTTTT. As protein: CASSPGTGYTGELFF.

The chain has TRBV18 and TRBJ2-2; 11 bases are a match to TRBD2. Germline V gene sequence: CDR1 KGHSH, CDR2 LQKENI. The CDR3 covers 16 residues. With V trimmed by 3 bases and J by 6 bases, 6 bases remained unmatched. The CDR3 nucleotides read TGTGCCAGCTCACCGCAAACTAGCGGGAGTCCCGGGGAGCTGTTTTTT. Its translation: CASSPQTSGSPGELFF.